A single sample is the source of the 30 T cell receptor beta chains below, sequenced in a study of blood T cell repertoires in COVID-19. Measured with immunoSEQ multiplex PCR; TCRdb has only the in-frame clones, and not every one. Here the sample spans tens of thousands of clones, 75% to 85% being singletons. Material for sequencing was peripheral blood. The receptors originated from a man in his sixties with acute or convalescent COVID-19.

V and J are TRBV5-1 and TRBJ2-3, with 16 bases that match TRBD2. Looked up from germline, CDR1 is SGHRS and CDR2 is YFSETQ. The CDR3 loop spans 18 amino acids. Unmatched junction bases numbered 7, after V lost 4 bases and J lost 2 bases. The CDR3 is CASSTGLAGGAVTDTQYF. CDR3 in DNA: TGCGCCAGCAGCACGGGACTAGCGGGGGGGGCGGTCACAGATACGCAGTATTTT.

The chain recombines TRBV7-2 with TRBJ1-2; D may be TRBD1 (6 bases). This CDR3 has 13 residues. From germline, CDR1 is SGHTA and CDR2 FQGNSA. The germline V and J ends were trimmed by 5 bases and 8 bases, with 15 bases remaining between them. Written as DNA, the CDR3 is TGTGCCAGCAGCCCCCGGGACACCGGGGGCTACACCTTC. This translates into CASSPRDTGGYTF.

V and J are TRBV19 and TRBJ1-2; weak D call: TRBD1 (6 bases). Germline V lookup: CDR1 LNHDA, CDR2 SQIVND (reference sequence). The CDR3 is 12 amino acids. V lost 10 bases to trimming and J lost 6 bases, with 15 bases between them. The CDR3 spells CATITQGNGYTF. In DNA form, the CDR3 reads TGTGCCACGATTACACAGGGAAATGGCTACACCTTC.

This clone has a single count. This chain joins TRBV7-9 and TRBJ2-1; TRBD2 might be the D (6 bases). Germline V gene data show CDR1 as SEHNR and CDR2 as FQNEAQ (reference sequence). Deletions cut 8 bases from V and 3 bases from J, with 14 bases between. The CDR3 covers 14 residues. The CDR3 loop is CASGGASHYNEQFF. The CDR3 DNA reads TGTGCCAGCGGAGGGGCTAGTCACTACAATGAGCAGTTCTTC. The full variable domain, rest sourced from reference TRBV7-9 and TRBJ2-1, is DTGVSQNPRHKITKRGQNVTFRCDPISEHNRLYWYRQTLGQGPEFLTYFQNEAQLEKSRLLSDRFSAERPKGSFSTLEIQRTEQGDSAMYLCASGGASHYNEQFFGPGTRLTVL.

The V call is TRBV7-2, the J call TRBJ1-6; D is unclear. V gave up 0 bases and J gave up 7 bases, with 4 bases separating them. The CDR3 covers 13 residues. The germline V gene encodes CDR1 SGHTA and CDR2 FQGNSA. CDR3: CASSLAGNSPLHF. The CDR3 DNA follows: TGTGCCAGCAGCTTAGCCGGGAATTCACCCCTCCACTTT.

The rearrangement joins TRBV15 to TRBJ2-5; D not certain. Germline V gives CDR1 LNHNV, CDR2 YYDKDF (reference sequence). Trimming stripped 4 bases from V and 7 bases from J, with 22 bases between. The CDR3 consists of 16 residues. DNA of the CDR3: TGTGCCACCAGCATCCATACCCCGCCGTGGCCTCCGACCCAGTACTTC. Its protein product is CATSIHTPPWPPTQYF.

This rearrangement joins TRBV7-2 to TRBJ2-3; 11 bases map to TRBD1. CDR3 length: 15 amino acids. Germline CDR1 is SGHTA and CDR2 is FQGNSA. The J segment lost 5 bases and the V segment lost 5 bases, leaving 6 bases of the junction unmatched. CDR3: CASSQDRGRVDTQYF. CDR3 bases: TGTGCCAGCAGCCAGGACAGGGGGCGCGTAGATACGCAGTATTTT.

The chain has TRBV6-2 or TRBV6-3 and TRBJ2-3, with D possibly TRBD1 on 6 matching bases. CDR3 size: 16 residues. Trimming left V 6 bases short and J 0 bases short, with 16 bases between. Germline values: CDR1 MNHEY, CDR2 SVGEGT. The CDR3 reads CASSSDRSPSTDTQYF. Here the CDR3 DNA reads TGTGCCAGCAGCTCCGACAGGAGCCCTAGCACAGATACGCAGTATTTT.

The rearrangement uses TRBV1 and TRBJ2-7; TRBD2 is the table's D call and was not checked against the DNA. TRBV1 constitutes a pseudogene. The CDR3 spans 15 residues. The CDR3 loop reads CTSSLQPSGTYEQYV. The CDR3 bases are TGCACCAGCAGCCTACAGCCCAGCGGCACCTACGAGCAGTACGTC.

The rearrangement links TRBV5-4 to TRBJ2-1, with D possibly matching TRBD2 (6 bases). The germline V and J ends were trimmed by 4 bases and 2 bases, with 10 bases remaining between them. This CDR3 has 14 amino acids. Germline V CDR1 and CDR2: SGHNT, YYREEE (reference sequence). The CDR3 protein is CASSGRGTYNEQFF. The CDR3 DNA reads TGTGCCAGCAGCGGGCGGGGTACCTACAATGAGCAGTTCTTC.

The J gene is TRBJ1-6, the V gene TRBV19; D is perhaps TRBD1 (6 bases). Per the germline V gene, CDR1 is LNHDA and CDR2 is SQIVND (reference sequence). V shed 3 bases and J shed 6 bases, with 12 bases lying between them. The CDR3 is made up of 15 amino acids. The DNA for the CDR3 is TGTGCCAGTAGTATGGGGACACCCCCTAATTCACCCCTCCACTTT. This codes for CASSMGTPPNSPLHF.

This clone was picked up many times. The rearrangement uses TRBV9 and TRBJ2-7; 9 nucleotides align to TRBD2. The ends lost 0 bases at V and 3 bases at J; junction bases unmatched: 1. The CDR3 is made up of 14 amino acids. The germline CDR1 and CDR2 sequences are SGDLS and YYNGEE. CDR3 DNA sequence: TGTGCCAGCAGCGTAGGCGGGGGGGGCTACGAGCAGTACTTC. It codes for CASSVGGGGYEQYF. The full variable domain, completed using reference TRBV9 and TRBJ2-7, is DSGVTQTPKHLITATGQRVTLRCSPRSGDLSVYWYQQSLDQGLQFLIQYYNGEERAKGNILERFSAQQFPDLHSELNLSSLELGDSALYFCASSVGGGGYEQYFGPGTRLTVT.

The V gene is TRBV5-1, the J gene TRBJ2-6, with 8 bases matching TRBD1. The CDR3 covers 16 residues. V lost 4 bases and J lost 4; bases outside the gene matches: 7. The germline V gene encodes CDR1 SGHRS and CDR2 YFSETQ. In nucleotides, the CDR3 is TGCGCCAGCAGCGGCGGACAGGGTACCGGGGCCAACGTCCTGACTTTC. Amino acids: CASSGGQGTGANVLTF.

The chain employs TRBV7-9 and TRBJ2-7; TRBD1 matches 11 bases. The CDR3 sequence is 16 residues long. The V segment lost 3 bases and the J segment 3 bases; nucleotides outside the gene matches: 7. Germline values: CDR1 SEHNR, CDR2 FQNEAQ (reference sequence). The CDR3 loop is CASSFADRGRFYEQYF. In DNA form, the CDR3 reads TGTGCCAGCAGCTTTGCGGACAGGGGGCGCTTCTACGAGCAGTACTTC.

The chain has TRBV4-3 and TRBJ1-2; no definite D call. CDR3 length: 15 amino acids. The ends were cut back, 0 bases at V and 4 bases at J, with 12 bases in the middle. Germline-derived CDR1 and CDR2 are LGHNA and YSLEER. CDR3 sequence reads: CASSQDSPGAYGYTF. CDR3 bases: TGCGCCAGCAGCCAAGATTCGCCAGGCGCCTATGGCTACACCTTC.

This clone was recorded only once. This chain uses TRBV11-2 with TRBJ1-6, with a tentative D call TRBD1 (6 bases). CDR1 and CDR2 (germline): SGHAT, FQNNGV. This CDR3 region has 17 residues. Trimming cost V 5 bases and J 3 bases, with 17 bases left between them. DNA for the CDR3: TGTGCCAGCAGCCGTAAACAGGGAGGGGACTATAATTCACCCCTCCACTTT. Translation: CASSRKQGGDYNSPLHF.

The J gene is TRBJ1-6, the V gene TRBV4-2; the D gene is possibly TRBD1 (5 bases). Germline CDR1 reads LGHNA; CDR2 reads YNFKEQ. The CDR3 covers 15 residues. Trimming stripped 1 base from V and 6 bases from J, with 10 bases between. As DNA, the CDR3 is TGTGCCAGCAGCCAAGGACAGCACGGTAATTCACCCCTCCACTTT. Protein product: CASSQGQHGNSPLHF.

The rearrangement links TRBV7-2 to TRBJ1-2; no clear D gene. V shed 6 bases and J shed 4 bases, with 9 bases lying between them. This CDR3 has 12 amino acids. Germline assignment: CDR1 SGHTA and CDR2 FQGNSA. The CDR3 here is CASRLPPYGYTF. In DNA form, the CDR3 reads TGTGCCAGCAGGCTACCGCCCTATGGCTACACCTTC.

The J gene is TRBJ2-7, the V gene TRBV28; the match to TRBD2 covers 7 bases. The junction had 8 bases not matched to a gene; V was cut back by 7 bases and J by 2 bases. Germline V gene sequence: CDR1 MDHEN, CDR2 SYDVKM. The CDR3 runs 14 residues. The CDR3 bases are TGTGCCAGCACCCCCGCGGGGGACCCCTACGAGCAGTACTTC. Translation gives CASTPAGDPYEQYF.

The V and J genes are TRBV7-2 and TRBJ1-2; 10 nucleotides agree with TRBD1. Germline CDR1 is SGHTA and CDR2 is FQGNSA. V gave up 2 bases and J gave up 8 bases; unmatched junction bases: 11. The CDR3 loop spans 16 amino acids. CDR3 in amino acids: CASSLMGVTGGVGYTF. The CDR3 bases are TGTGCCAGCAGCTTAATGGGGGTGACAGGGGGCGTGGGCTACACCTTC.

V is TRBV7-9 and J is TRBJ2-1, with 10 bases aligning to TRBD2. This CDR3 has 17 residues. Trimming cost V 5 bases and J 9 bases; bases outside gene matches: 16. Germline CDR1 and CDR2: SEHNR and FQNEAQ (reference sequence). The CDR3 coding sequence is TGTGCCAGCAGCCCAACCCCGACTAGCGGGTCCAGAGGTGAGCAGTTCTTC. Its protein is CASSPTPTSGSRGEQFF.

CDR3 coding DNA: TGTGCCAGCAGTTTAACTAGCGTGAATGAGCAGTTCTTC. As protein: CASSLTSVNEQFF. This sequence joins TRBV27 and TRBJ2-1; 7 nucleotides match TRBD2. This CDR3 is built from 13 residues. The V gene's germline CDR1 is MNHEY and CDR2 SMNVEV (reference sequence). Trimming cost V 2 bases and J 7 bases; bases outside gene matches: 2.

The chain couples TRBV9 to TRBJ2-3, with D maybe TRBD1 (5 bases). The CDR3 runs 15 residues. Trimming cost V 0 bases and J 0 bases, with 8 bases left between them. The germline CDR1 and CDR2 sequences are SGDLS and YYNGEE. The CDR3 coding sequence is TGTGCCAGCAGCGTAGACTCAGGGAGCACAGATACGCAGTATTTT. It translates to CASSVDSGSTDTQYF.

V and J are TRBV18 and TRBJ2-7; 7 bases align to TRBD1. Germline values: CDR1 KGHSH, CDR2 LQKENI. Trimming removed 6 bases from V and 4 bases from J; junction bases left unmatched: 9. This CDR3 is built from 14 residues. This chain's CDR3 is CASSHGQDSYEQYV. CDR3 in DNA: TGTGCCAGCTCCCACGGACAGGACTCTTACGAGCAGTACGTC.

The V call is TRBV30, the J call TRBJ2-7; D unresolved. V lost 0 bases, J lost 2 bases, and 11 bases lay in between. Germline CDR1 is GTSNPN and CDR2 is SVGIG (reference sequence). The CDR3 is made up of 14 amino acids. CDR3 sequence: CAWSVRTVTYEQYF. CDR3 sequence (DNA): TGTGCCTGGAGTGTACGTACAGTTACCTACGAGCAGTACTTC.

The chain carries TRBV19 and TRBJ1-5, with 9 bases lining up with TRBD1. V lost 5 bases and J lost 7; bases outside the gene matches: 6. This CDR3 is built from 14 residues. CDR1 and CDR2 from the germline V gene are LNHDA and SQIVND (reference sequence). The CDR3 loop reads CASSPRTGAQPQHF. DNA for the CDR3: TGTGCCAGTAGTCCACGGACAGGGGCCCAGCCCCAGCATTTT. Based on the CDR3 plus reference TRBV19 and TRBJ1-5, the full variable domain is DGGITQSPKYLFRKEGQNVTLSCEQNLNHDAMYWYRQDPGQGLRLIYYSQIVNDFQKGDIAEGYSVSREKKESFPLTVTSAQKNPTAFYLCASSPRTGAQPQHFGDGTRLSIL.

This chain links TRBV7-8 with TRBJ2-2; no definite D call. The CDR3 has 14 amino acids. Trimming stripped 0 bases from V and 1 base from J, with 3 bases between. Germline CDR1 is SGHVS and CDR2 is FQNEAQ. This chain's CDR3 is CASSLALNTGELFF. As DNA, the CDR3 is TGTGCCAGCAGCTTAGCCTTGAACACCGGGGAGCTGTTTTTT.

The chain couples TRBV18 to TRBJ1-6; no clear D gene. CDR1 and CDR2 from the germline V gene are KGHSH and LQKENI. V shed 5 bases and J shed 7 bases, with 15 bases lying between them. The length of the CDR3 is 15 residues. CDR3 in amino acids: CASSSWKAGNSPLHF. CDR3 nucleotide sequence: TGTGCCAGCTCATCCTGGAAGGCGGGGAATTCACCCCTCCACTTT.

This sequence joins TRBV6-4 and TRBJ2-3; weak D call: TRBD1 (5 bases). The germline gives CDR1 MRHNA, CDR2 SNTAGT. V lost 0 bases to trimming and J lost 5 bases, with 9 bases between them. The CDR3 totals 14 residues. The CDR3 protein is CASSDSFRGDTQYF. The CDR3 bases are TGTGCCAGCAGTGACTCGTTTAGGGGAGATACGCAGTATTTT.

CDR3 nucleotide sequence: TGTGCCAGCACCTCGGGACTAGCGGCCTTTCAGTACTTC. Translating it yields CASTSGLAAFQYF. The chain has TRBV18 and TRBJ2-4; the match to TRBD2 covers 11 bases. V gave up 8 bases and J gave up 11 bases; unmatched junction bases: 8. The V gene's germline CDR1 is KGHSH and CDR2 LQKENI. The CDR3 loop spans 13 amino acids.